A selection of T cell receptor beta chains follows, all from one sample in a study of T cell responses to AZD1222 COVID-19 vaccine. TCRdb's table, derived via immunoSEQ multiplex PCR, lists solely in-frame clones and lacks some. The table lists 110,000 or so clones, more than 70% of them singletons. The specimen comprised peripheral blood, sampled 28 days after the second AZD1222 dose. These receptors were taken from an adult who received the AZD1222 COVID-19 vaccine. The CDR3 runs from the conserved cysteine through the conserved F or W. Fields, in order: D gene, J gene, V gene, clone size, CDR3 DNA, CDR3 protein. A D gene is named only where the DNA matches it firmly. Not all rows give a size; the values are once, few, many and, for expanded clones, a class.

. | TRBJ1-6 | TRBV4-3 | . | TGCGCCAGCAGCTCGCTCATACAGGGAGAATCACCCCTCCACTTT | CASSSLIQGESPLHF
. | TRBJ2-7 | TRBV18 | few | TGTGCCAGCTCCCCGGGGCACGAGACGTCCTACGAGCAGTACTTC | CASSPGHETSYEQYF
. | TRBJ1-5 | TRBV7-2 | few | TGTGCCAGCAGCTTAACTCTGAGATATCCTGAGAGCAATCAGCCCCAGCATTTT | CASSLTLRYPESNQPQHF
. | TRBJ1-2 | TRBV12-3/TRBV12-4 | . | TGTGCCAGCAAACAGGGTCTTGAGTATGGCTACACCTTC | CASKQGLEYGYTF
. | TRBJ1-1 | TRBV6-5 | once | TGTGCCAGTATGGGACGGAGGAACACTGAAGCTTTCTTT | CASMGRRNTEAFF
. | TRBJ1-5 | TRBV3-1/TRBV3-2 | . | TGTGCCAGCAGCCAAGGGGCAGGCGATCAGCCCCAGCATTTT | CASSQGAGDQPQHF
TRBD2 | TRBJ2-3 | TRBV9 | . | TGTGCCAGCAGTCCGGGGGGTGGGGGCACAGATACGCAGTATTTT | CASSPGGGGTDTQYF
. | TRBJ2-1 | TRBV28 | few | TGTGCCAGCTCGAATTCAGGGCTTAACAACAATGAGCAGTTCTTC | CASSNSGLNNNEQFF
. | TRBJ1-6 | TRBV9 | . | TGTGCCAGCAGCCTTGGACAGAACAATTCACCCCTCCACTTT | CASSLGQNNSPLHF
TRBD1 | TRBJ2-1 | TRBV2 | . | TGTGCCAGCAGCCCCACAACACCCGACAGGGGTAGGGTCCATGAGCAGTTCTTC | CASSPTTPDRGRVHEQFF
TRBD2 | TRBJ2-5 | TRBV7-8 | . | TGTGCCAGCAGCGAGACTAGCGGGGAAGAGACCCAGTACTTC | CASSETSGEETQYF
. | TRBJ2-3 | TRBV5-1 | . | TGCGCCAGCAGCTTGGCCGGAGGTGATACGCAGTATTTT | CASSLAGGDTQYF
. | TRBJ1-4 | TRBV28 | . | TGTGCCAGCAGCCACAGTCCCGGGAGCGAAAAACTGTTTTTT | CASSHSPGSEKLFF
. | TRBJ2-5 | TRBV6-2/TRBV6-3 | once | TGTGCCAGCAGCTCGGGGTGGGAGACCCAGTACTTC | CASSSGWETQYF
. | TRBJ2-7 | TRBV24-1 | . | TGTGCCACCAGTGATCGGTCGGCGGCCTACGAGCAGTACTTC | CATSDRSAAYEQYF
TRBD2 | TRBJ2-3 | TRBV7-3 | . | TGCGCCAGCTCGCCGGGGGGGGGCGATCTCAGCACAGATACGCAGTATTTT | CASSPGGGDLSTDTQYF
. | TRBJ2-7 | TRBV6-2/TRBV6-3 | few | TGTGCCAGCAGCATCTCCTACGAGCAGTACTTC | CASSISYEQYF
. | TRBJ2-3 | TRBV9 | . | TGTGCCAGCAGCGATGGCAGCGTCACAGATACGCAGTATTTT | CASSDGSVTDTQYF
TRBD2 | TRBJ2-1 | TRBV19 | . | TGTGCCAGTAGAATTACTAGCGGACCCTACAATGAGCAGTTCTTC | CASRITSGPYNEQFF
TRBD2 | TRBJ2-1 | TRBV5-1 | . | TGCGCCAGCAGCTTAATGGGACTTCGGGAGGATGAGCAGTTCTTC | CASSLMGLREDEQFF
. | TRBJ2-1 | TRBV3-1/TRBV3-2 | . | TGTGCCAGCAGCCAAGATTATTCAGGGGCCTACAATGAGCAGTTCTTC | CASSQDYSGAYNEQFF
. | TRBJ2-7 | TRBV12-2 | . | TGTGCAAGTCGCTCTAAGGGGGTCTACGAGCAGTACTTC | CASRSKGVYEQYF
. | TRBJ2-7 | TRBV6-2/TRBV6-3 | once | TGTGCCAGCAGTCTGTCAGCCTACGAGCAGTACTTC | CASSLSAYEQYF
. | TRBJ2-3 | TRBV5-1 | . | TGCGCCAGCAGCTTGGGCGGAGCCACAGATACGCAGTATTTT | CASSLGGATDTQYF
TRBD1 | TRBJ1-2 | TRBV19 | . | TGTGCCAGTAGTACGCGACGGACAGGGAAGGATGGCTACACCTTC | CASSTRRTGKDGYTF
. | TRBJ2-1 | TRBV3-1/TRBV3-2 | . | TGTGCCAGCAGCCAAGCGTCGGGGTGGGACAATGAGCAGTTCTTC | CASSQASGWDNEQFF
. | TRBJ2-3 | TRBV9 | . | TGTGCCAGCAGCAATTACGGGAGTGGGACAGATACGCAGTATTTT | CASSNYGSGTDTQYF
. | TRBJ1-1 | TRBV20-1 | . | TGCAGTGCTAGAGGCGAAAGGGAAGCTTTCTTT | CSARGEREAFF
TRBD1 | TRBJ2-3 | TRBV19 | once | TGTGCCAGTTCGGACAGGGCGCGGGATACGCAGTATTTT | CASSDRARDTQYF
. | TRBJ1-5 | TRBV5-8 | . | TGTGCCAGCAGCTTAGATCGCAATCAGCCCCAGCATTTT | CASSLDRNQPQHF
. | TRBJ1-6 | TRBV6-5 | . | TGTGCCAGCAGTTACCAACCGGGAACTAATTCACCCCTCCACTTT | CASSYQPGTNSPLHF
. | TRBJ2-2 | TRBV7-2 | . | TGTGCCAGCAGCTTACTAGAGGACCTCGGGGAGCTGTTTTTT | CASSLLEDLGELFF
TRBD1 | TRBJ2-2 | TRBV10-3 | . | TGTGCCATCAGTGGGGTCGGACAGGGATCGGGAACCGGGGAGCTGTTTTTT | CAISGVGQGSGTGELFF
. | TRBJ2-1 | TRBV2 | . | TGTGCCAGCAGTGAAGGGCGTCACAATGAGCAGTTCTTC | CASSEGRHNEQFF
. | TRBJ1-1 | TRBV7-9 | . | TGTGCCAGCAGCTTAACAGGAATGAACACTGAAGCTTTCTTT | CASSLTGMNTEAFF
TRBD1 | TRBJ1-6 | TRBV7-9 | . | TGTGCCAGCAGCTCCACCGGGACAGGCTTATTACCCCTCCACTTT | CASSSTGTGLLPLHF
. | TRBJ2-1 | TRBV12-3/TRBV12-4 | . | TGTGCCAGCAGTTTACGGGGGAAGGGTGAGCAGTTCTTC | CASSLRGKGEQFF
. | TRBJ2-2 | TRBV25-1 | . | TGTGCCAGCAGTGAATACGAGGGGCACACCGGGGAGCTGTTTTTT | CASSEYEGHTGELFF
. | TRBJ2-7 | TRBV4-2 | . | TGTGCCAGCAGCCTAGAGAGACAGGACGGCACGAACGTCTACGAGCAGTACTTC | CASSLERQDGTNVYEQYF
. | TRBJ2-2 | TRBV11-3 | . | TGTGCCAGCAGCTTAGACCCCTACACCGGGGAGCTGTTTTTT | CASSLDPYTGELFF
TRBD1 | TRBJ1-1 | TRBV29-1 | . | TGCAGCGTGGACAGGGCGAACACTGAAGCTTTCTTT | CSVDRANTEAFF
TRBD2 | TRBJ2-7 | TRBV29-1 | . | TGCAGCGTTGCAAGTTGGAGGGCTAGCGGGACCCCACATAGATGGCAGTACTTC | CSVASWRASGTPHRWQYF
TRBD2 | TRBJ2-3 | TRBV10-1 | . | TGCGCCAGCAGTGAGTCCGGGAGGGGGTATAGCACAGATACGCAGTATTTT | CASSESGRGYSTDTQYF
TRBD1 | TRBJ1-5 | TRBV6-2/TRBV6-3 | . | TGTGCCAGCAGCATACAGGGGCAGATCAATCAGCCCCAGCATTTT | CASSIQGQINQPQHF